Presented here are 4 T cell receptor beta chains from one specimen sequenced in a study of cytomegalovirus exposure and HLA in healthy donors. This PCR relied on a set of 60 Vbeta primers and 13 Jbeta primers. The table came from immunoSEQ multiplex PCR; TCRdb's copy has only in-frame clones and leaves some out. Its listing shows tens of thousands of clones. Sequencing was performed on PBMCs. The receptors originated from a woman aged 55-70 years in good health and CMV-seronegative.

The J gene is TRBJ2-2, the V gene TRBV7-8; TRBD1 is a possible D gene (5 bases). Germline V gene data show CDR1 as SGHVS and CDR2 as FQNEAQ. The CDR3 length is 15 residues. The V gene lost 3 bases and the J gene lost 2 bases, with 10 bases spanning the gap. CDR3 bases: TGTGCCAGCAGCTTGGGGCAGGCTAACACCGGGGAGCTGTTTTTT. Protein product: CASSLGQANTGELFF.

The chain carries TRBV5-1 and TRBJ2-6, with 8 bases aligning to TRBD2. The CDR3 has 20 amino acids. Germline trimming cut 3 bases from V and 0 bases from J; bases unmatched to any gene: 14. Germline loops: CDR1 SGHRS, CDR2 YFSETQ. CDR3 in amino acids: CASSSLRGSGIVSGANVLTF. CDR3 bases: TGCGCCAGCAGCTCACTTCGCGGTAGCGGGATAGTCTCTGGGGCCAACGTCCTGACTTTC.

The chain is built from TRBV2 and TRBJ2-7, with unresolved D. The CDR3 spans 13 residues. The V end lost 8 bases, the J end lost 5 bases, and 16 bases lay between the germline ends. The V gene's germline CDR1 is SNHLY and CDR2 FYNNEI. The CDR3 is CASDFGFTDEQYF. DNA for the CDR3: TGTGCCAGCGATTTCGGGTTCACTGACGAGCAGTACTTC.

The CDR3 region has the DNA TGTGCCAGTTCAGGGGGCCCCGGAGAGCCCCAGCATTTT. It codes for CASSGGPGEPQHF. The rearrangement uses TRBV7-9 and TRBJ1-5, with 8 bases fitting TRBD1. The V gene end was trimmed by 9 bases and the J gene end by 8 bases; junction bases not matched to a gene: 9. Germline-derived CDR1 and CDR2 are SEHNR and FQNEAQ (reference sequence). This CDR3 comprises 13 residues.